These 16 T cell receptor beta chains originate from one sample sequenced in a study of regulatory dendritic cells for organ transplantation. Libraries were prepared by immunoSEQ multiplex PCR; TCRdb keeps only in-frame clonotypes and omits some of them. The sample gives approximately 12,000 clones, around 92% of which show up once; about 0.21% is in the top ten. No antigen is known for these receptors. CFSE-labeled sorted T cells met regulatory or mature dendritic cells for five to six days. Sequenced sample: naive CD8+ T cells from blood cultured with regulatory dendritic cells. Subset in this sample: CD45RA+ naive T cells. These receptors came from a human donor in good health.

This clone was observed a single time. CDR3 nucleotide sequence: TGTGCCAGCAATCCTTCGATCCCCGGGACGGCATACGAGCAGTACTTC. Translated: CASNPSIPGTAYEQYF. The rearrangement links TRBV7-8 to TRBJ2-7; either TRBD1 or TRBD2 may supply D (5 bases each). CDR1 SGHVS and CDR2 FQNEAQ come from the germline V gene. V lost 7 bases to trimming and J lost 4 bases, with 23 bases between them. This CDR3 comprises 16 residues.

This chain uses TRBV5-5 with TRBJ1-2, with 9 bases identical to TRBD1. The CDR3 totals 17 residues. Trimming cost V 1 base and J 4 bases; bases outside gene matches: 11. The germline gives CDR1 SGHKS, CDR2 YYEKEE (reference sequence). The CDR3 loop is CASSLTRGTGHFYGYTF. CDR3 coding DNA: TGTGCCAGCAGCTTGACTCGTGGGACAGGGCACTTCTATGGCTACACCTTC.

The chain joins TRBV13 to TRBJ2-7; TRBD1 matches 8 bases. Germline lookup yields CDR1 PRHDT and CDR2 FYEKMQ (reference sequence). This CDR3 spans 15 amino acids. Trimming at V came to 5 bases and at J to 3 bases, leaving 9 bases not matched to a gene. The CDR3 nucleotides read TGTGCCAGCAGCCGGGGAGAGACAGGGGACTACGAGCAGTACTTC. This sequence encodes CASSRGETGDYEQYF.

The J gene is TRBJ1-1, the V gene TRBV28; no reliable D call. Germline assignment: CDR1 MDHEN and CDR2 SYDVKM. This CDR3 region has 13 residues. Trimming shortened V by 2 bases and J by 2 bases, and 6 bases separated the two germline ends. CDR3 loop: CASSLSFNTEAFF. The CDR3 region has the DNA TGTGCCAGCAGTTTAAGCTTTAACACTGAAGCTTTCTTT.

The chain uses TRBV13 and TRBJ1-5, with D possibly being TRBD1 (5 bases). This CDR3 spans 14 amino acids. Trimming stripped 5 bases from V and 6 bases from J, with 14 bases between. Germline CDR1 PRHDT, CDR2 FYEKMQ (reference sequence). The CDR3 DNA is TGTGCCAGCAGCGAGGGAGGGGTACGTCAGCCCCAGCATTTT. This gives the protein CASSEGGVRQPQHF.

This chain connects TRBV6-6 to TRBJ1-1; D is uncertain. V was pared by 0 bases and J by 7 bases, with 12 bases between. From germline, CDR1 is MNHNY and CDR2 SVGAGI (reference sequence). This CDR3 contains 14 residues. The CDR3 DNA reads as TGTGCCAGCAGTTACTCGGGAGGTCTCGGTGAAGCTTTCTTT. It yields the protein CASSYSGGLGEAFF.

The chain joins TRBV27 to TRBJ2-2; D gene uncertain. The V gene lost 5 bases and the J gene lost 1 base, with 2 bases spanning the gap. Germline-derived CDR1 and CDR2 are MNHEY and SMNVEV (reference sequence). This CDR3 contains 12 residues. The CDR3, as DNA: TGTGCCAGCAGTAAGAACACCGGGGAGCTGTTTTTT. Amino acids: CASSKNTGELFF.

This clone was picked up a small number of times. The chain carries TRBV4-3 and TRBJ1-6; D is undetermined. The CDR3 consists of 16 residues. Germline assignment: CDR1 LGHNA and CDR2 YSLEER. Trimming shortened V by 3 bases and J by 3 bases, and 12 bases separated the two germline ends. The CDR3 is CASSHSGGRYNSPLHF. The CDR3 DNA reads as TGCGCCAGCAGCCATTCAGGCGGCCGCTATAATTCACCCCTCCACTTT.

The CDR3 region is CSVEDLGTVSYEQYF. CDR3 nucleotide sequence: TGCAGCGTTGAAGATCTTGGGACAGTATCCTACGAGCAGTACTTC. This sequence joins TRBV29-1 and TRBJ2-7; TRBD1 aligns across 7 bases. The CDR3 runs to 15 residues. Unmatched junction bases numbered 6, after V lost 0 bases and J lost 1 base. CDR1 SQVTM and CDR2 ANQGSEA come from the germline V gene.

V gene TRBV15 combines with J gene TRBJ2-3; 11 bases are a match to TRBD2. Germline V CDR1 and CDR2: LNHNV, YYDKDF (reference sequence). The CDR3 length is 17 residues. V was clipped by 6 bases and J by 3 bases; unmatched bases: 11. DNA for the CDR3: TGTGCCACCAGTCAAGGGCTAGCGGGAGGAAGGACAGATACGCAGTATTTT. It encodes CATSQGLAGGRTDTQYF.

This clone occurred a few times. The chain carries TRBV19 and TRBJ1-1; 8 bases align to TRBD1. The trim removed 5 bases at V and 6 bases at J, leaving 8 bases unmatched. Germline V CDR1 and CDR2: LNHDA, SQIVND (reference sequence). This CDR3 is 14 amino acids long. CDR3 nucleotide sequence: TGTGCCAGTAGTGTAGGACAGGGTAGCGCTGAAGCTTTCTTT. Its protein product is CASSVGQGSAEAFF.

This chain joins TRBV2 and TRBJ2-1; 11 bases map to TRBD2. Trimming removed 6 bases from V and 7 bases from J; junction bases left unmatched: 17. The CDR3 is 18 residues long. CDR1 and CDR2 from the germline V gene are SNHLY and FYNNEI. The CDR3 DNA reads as TGTGCCAGCAGCACCGTGGCAGGTAGCGGGGGGGGAAGGAATGAGCAGTTCTTC. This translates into CASSTVAGSGGGRNEQFF.

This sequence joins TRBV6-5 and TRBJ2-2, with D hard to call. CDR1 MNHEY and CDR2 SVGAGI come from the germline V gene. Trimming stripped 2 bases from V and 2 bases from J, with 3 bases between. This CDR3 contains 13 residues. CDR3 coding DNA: TGTGCCAGCAGTTACAGCAACACCGGGGAGCTGTTTTTT. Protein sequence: CASSYSNTGELFF.

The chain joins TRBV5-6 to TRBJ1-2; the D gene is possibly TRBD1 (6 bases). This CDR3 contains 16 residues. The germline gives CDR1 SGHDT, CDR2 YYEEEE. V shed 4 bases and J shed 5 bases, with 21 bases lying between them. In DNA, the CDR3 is TGTGCCAGCAGCCTCTTACTGCAGGGGACCTTATATGGCTACACCTTC. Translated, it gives CASSLLLQGTLYGYTF.

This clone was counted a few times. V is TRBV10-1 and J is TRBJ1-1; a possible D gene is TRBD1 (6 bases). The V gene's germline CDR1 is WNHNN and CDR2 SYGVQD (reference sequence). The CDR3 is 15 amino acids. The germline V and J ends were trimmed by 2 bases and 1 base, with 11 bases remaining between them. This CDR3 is CASSESTGKNTEAFF. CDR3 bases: TGCGCCAGCAGTGAGAGTACAGGGAAGAACACTGAAGCTTTCTTT.

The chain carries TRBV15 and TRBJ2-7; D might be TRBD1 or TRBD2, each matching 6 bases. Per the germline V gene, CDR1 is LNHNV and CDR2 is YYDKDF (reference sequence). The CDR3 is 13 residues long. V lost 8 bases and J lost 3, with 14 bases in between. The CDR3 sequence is CATLGGTSYEQYF. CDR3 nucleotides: TGTGCCACCTTAGGGGGGACAAGCTACGAGCAGTACTTC.